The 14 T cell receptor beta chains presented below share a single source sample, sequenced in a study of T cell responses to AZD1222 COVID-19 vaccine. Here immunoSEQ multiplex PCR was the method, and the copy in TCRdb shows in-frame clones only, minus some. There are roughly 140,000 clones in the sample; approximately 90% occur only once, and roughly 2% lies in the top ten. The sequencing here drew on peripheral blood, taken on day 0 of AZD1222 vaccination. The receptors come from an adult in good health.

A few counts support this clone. The chain's CDR3 is CATSRDPLAALQETQYF. The CDR3 DNA reads as TGTGCCACCAGCAGAGATCCACTAGCGGCTCTCCAAGAGACCCAGTACTTC. The chain uses TRBV15 and TRBJ2-5; 8 bases agree with TRBD2. There are 17 residues in the CDR3. CDR1 and CDR2 (germline): LNHNV, YYDKDF (reference sequence). The ends lost 0 bases at V and 1 base at J; junction bases unmatched: 7.

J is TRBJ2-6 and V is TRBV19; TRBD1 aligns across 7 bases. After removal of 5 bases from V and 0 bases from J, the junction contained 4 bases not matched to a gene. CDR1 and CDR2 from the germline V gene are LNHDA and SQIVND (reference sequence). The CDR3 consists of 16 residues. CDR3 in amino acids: CASSFGQASGANVLTF. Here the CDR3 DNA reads TGTGCCAGTAGTTTCGGACAGGCCTCTGGGGCCAACGTCCTGACTTTC. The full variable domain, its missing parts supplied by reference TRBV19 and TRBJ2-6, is DGGITQSPKYLFRKEGQNVTLSCEQNLNHDAMYWYRQDPGQGLRLIYYSQIVNDFQKGDIAEGYSVSREKKESFPLTVTSAQKNPTAFYLCASSFGQASGANVLTFGAGSRLTVL.

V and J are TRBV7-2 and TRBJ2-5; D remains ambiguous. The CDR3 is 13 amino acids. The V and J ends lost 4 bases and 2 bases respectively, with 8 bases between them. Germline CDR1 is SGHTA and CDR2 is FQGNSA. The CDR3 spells CASSYRVQETQYF. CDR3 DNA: TGTGCCAGCAGCTACCGGGTACAAGAGACCCAGTACTTC.

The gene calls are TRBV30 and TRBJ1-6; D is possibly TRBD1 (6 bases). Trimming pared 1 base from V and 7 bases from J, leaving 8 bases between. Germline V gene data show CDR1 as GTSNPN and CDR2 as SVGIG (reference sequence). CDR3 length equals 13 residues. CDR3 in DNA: TGTGCCTGGAGTGGGGGGGCGAATTCACCCCTCCACTTT. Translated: CAWSGGANSPLHF.

The CDR3 region is CASSPDWGRLNTEAFF. DNA of the CDR3: TGTGCCAGCTCACCCGATTGGGGACGGTTGAACACTGAAGCTTTCTTT. This rearrangement joins TRBV18 to TRBJ1-1, with a tentative D call TRBD1 (5 bases). The CDR3 runs to 16 residues. Germline V gene data show CDR1 as KGHSH and CDR2 as LQKENI. Deletions cut 3 bases from V and 0 bases from J, with 14 bases between.

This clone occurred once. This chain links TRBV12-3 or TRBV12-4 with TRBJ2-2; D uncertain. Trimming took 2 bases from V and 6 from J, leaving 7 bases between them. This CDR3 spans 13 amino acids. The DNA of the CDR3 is TGTGCCAGCAGTTTATTGTTTCCCGGGGAGCTGTTTTTT. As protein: CASSLLFPGELFF.

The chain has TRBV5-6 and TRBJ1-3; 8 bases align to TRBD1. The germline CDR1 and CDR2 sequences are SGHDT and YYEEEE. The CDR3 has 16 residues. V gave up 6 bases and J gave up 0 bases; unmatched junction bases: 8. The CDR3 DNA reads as TGTGCCAGCACCGGACAGGGAAGGAGCTCTGGAAACACCATATATTTT. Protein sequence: CASTGQGRSSGNTIYF. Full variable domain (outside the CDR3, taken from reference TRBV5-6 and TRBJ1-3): DAGVTQSPTHLIKTRGQQVTLRCSPKSGHDTVSWYQQALGQGPQFIFQYYEEEERQRGNFPDRFSGHQFPNYSSELNVNALLLGDSALYLCASTGQGRSSGNTIYFGEGSWLTVV.

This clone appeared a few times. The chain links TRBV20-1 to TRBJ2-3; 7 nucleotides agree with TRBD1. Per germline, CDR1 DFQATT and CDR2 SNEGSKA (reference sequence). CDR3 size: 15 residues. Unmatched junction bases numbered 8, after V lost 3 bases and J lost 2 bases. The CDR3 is CSASEDRAYTDTQYF. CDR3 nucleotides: TGCAGTGCTAGTGAAGACAGGGCCTACACAGATACGCAGTATTTT.

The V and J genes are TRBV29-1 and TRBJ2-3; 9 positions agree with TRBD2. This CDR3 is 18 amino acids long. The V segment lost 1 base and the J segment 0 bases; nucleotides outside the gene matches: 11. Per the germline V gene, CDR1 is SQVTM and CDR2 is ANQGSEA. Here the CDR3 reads CSVEGSSGSGASTDTQYF. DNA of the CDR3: TGCAGCGTTGAAGGGAGTAGCGGGAGTGGCGCTAGCACAGATACGCAGTATTTT.

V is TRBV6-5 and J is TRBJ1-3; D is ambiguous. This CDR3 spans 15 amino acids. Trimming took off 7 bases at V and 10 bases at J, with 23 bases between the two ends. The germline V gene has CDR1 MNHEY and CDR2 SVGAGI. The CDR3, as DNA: TGTGCCAGCACCTTCTCCCCGGACTCCGGGATAACCATATATTTT. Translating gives CASTFSPDSGITIYF.

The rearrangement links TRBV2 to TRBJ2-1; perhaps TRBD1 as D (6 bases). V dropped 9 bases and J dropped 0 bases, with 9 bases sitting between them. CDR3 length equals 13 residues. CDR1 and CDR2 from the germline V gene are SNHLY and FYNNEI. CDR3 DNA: TGTGCCAGGGGGGCGAGCTCCTACAATGAGCAGTTCTTC. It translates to CARGASSYNEQFF.

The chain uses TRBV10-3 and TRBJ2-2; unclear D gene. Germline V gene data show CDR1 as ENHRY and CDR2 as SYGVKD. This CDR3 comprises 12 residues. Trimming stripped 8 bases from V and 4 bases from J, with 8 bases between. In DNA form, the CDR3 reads TGTGCCATCTCGCAAACCACCGGGGAGCTGTTTTTT. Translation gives CAISQTTGELFF.

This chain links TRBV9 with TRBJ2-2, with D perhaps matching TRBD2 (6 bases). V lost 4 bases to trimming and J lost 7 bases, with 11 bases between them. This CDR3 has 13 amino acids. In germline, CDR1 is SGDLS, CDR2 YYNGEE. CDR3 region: CASSPGTFGELFF. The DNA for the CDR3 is TGTGCCAGCAGCCCTGGGACTTTCGGGGAGCTGTTTTTT.

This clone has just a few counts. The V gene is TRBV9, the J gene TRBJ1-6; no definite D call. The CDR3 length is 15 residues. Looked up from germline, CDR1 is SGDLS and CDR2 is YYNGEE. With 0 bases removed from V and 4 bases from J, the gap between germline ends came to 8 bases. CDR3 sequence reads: CASSVGFRYNSPLHF. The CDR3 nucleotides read TGTGCCAGCAGCGTAGGATTCCGTTATAATTCACCCCTCCACTTT.